This passage covers 10 T cell receptor beta chains from one sample sequenced in a study of T cells in Graves' hyperthyroidism and ophthalmopathy (dated by TCRdb to the late 2010s). Libraries came from multiplex PCR. The reads were generated on an Illumina HiSeq 2000. TCR beta CDR3 regions were amplified from RNA transcripts. The first round of RT-PCR for the TCR CDR3 was performed with the HTBI primer set and the Qiagen OneStep RT-PCR kit. In-frame beta chains were kept once TCRdb had trimmed the public reads at Q25 with fastp and called clones with MiXCR. Here each entry gathers all rows of one CDR3 protein and keeps the most common genes and DNA. In this sample the table shows about 580,000 distinct CDR3 sequences, about 15% of which occur a single time. The ten most abundant clones make up around 5.4% of the sample. Sequencing input: blood. The source of these receptors is a woman in her twenties or thirties with Graves' hyperthyroidism that later progressed to Graves' ophthalmopathy.

This clonotype has at least ten counts. The gene calls are TRBV6-1 and TRBJ1-5; 9 bases line up with TRBD1. The CDR3 runs to 14 residues. Germline V gene lookup returns CDR1 MNHNS and CDR2 SASEGT. V was clipped by 5 bases and J by 6 bases; unmatched bases: 5. The CDR3 spells CASSLRDRAQPQHF. CDR3 DNA: TGTGCCAGCAGTCTCCGGGACAGGGCTCAGCCCCAGCATTTT.

In its sample, this clonotype was seen many times. The chain has TRBV20-1 and TRBJ2-1, with D perhaps TRBD1 or TRBD2 (5 bases each). The CDR3 runs to 16 residues. V lost 5 bases to trimming and J lost 5 bases, with 22 bases between them. Germline CDR1 and CDR2: DFQATT and SNEGSKA (reference sequence). The CDR3 spells CSAGSQGATRNNEQFF. The CDR3 coding sequence is TGCAGTGCTGGCAGTCAGGGAGCTACGAGGAACAATGAGCAGTTCTTC.

A note on this clonotype: A much larger clone lies a single base off, so this may be a read error. Here the CDR3 omits its conserved ending phenylalanine or tryptophan, so a read error is the likely source. The CDR3 DNA reads TGCGCCAGCAGCTTGCCGAGTTTTCGGGACAGGGGGCAAGGCACTGAAGCTTTCTTG. This gives the protein CASSLPSFRDRGQGTEAFL. J is TRBJ1-1 and V is TRBV5-1, with 12 bases fitting TRBD1. The germline V gene has CDR1 SGHRS and CDR2 YFSETQ. CDR3 length: 19 residues. The V gene end was trimmed by 1 base and the J gene end by 4 bases; junction bases not matched to a gene: 14.

J is TRBJ2-7 and V is TRBV2, with 12 bases identical to TRBD2. Germline V gene data show CDR1 as SNHLY and CDR2 as FYNNEI. Trimming removed 7 bases from V and 6 bases from J; junction bases left unmatched: 16. CDR3 length: 17 residues. CDR3 in DNA: TGTGCCAGCAATTTGCTAGCGGGAGGGCCCCTAGGGGCCGAGCAGTACTTC. Amino acid sequence: CASNLLAGGPLGAEQYF.

The chain joins TRBV27 to TRBJ2-3; no firm D call. V was clipped by 4 bases and J by 2 bases, with 13 bases between them. This CDR3 is 15 amino acids long. Germline-derived CDR1 and CDR2 are MNHEY and SMNVEV (reference sequence). The chain's CDR3 is CASSSRRTFTDTQYF. The CDR3 DNA is TGTGCCAGCAGTTCCCGGCGAACATTCACAGATACGCAGTATTTT.

The V gene is TRBV15, the J gene TRBJ2-3; 8 nucleotides line up with TRBD2. CDR1 and CDR2 (germline): LNHNV, YYDKDF (reference sequence). The junction had 5 bases not matched to a gene; V was cut back by 0 bases and J by 0 bases. This CDR3 is 17 amino acids long. CDR3 sequence: CATSRELAAPSTDTQYF. The CDR3 DNA follows: TGTGCCACCAGCAGAGAACTAGCGGCCCCTAGCACAGATACGCAGTATTTT. Variable domain in full (rest from reference TRBV15 and TRBJ2-3): DAMVIQNPRYQVTQFGKPVTLSCSQTLNHNVMYWYQQKSSQAPKLLFHYYDKDFNNEADTPDNFQSRRPNTSFCFLDIRSPGLGDTAMYLCATSRELAAPSTDTQYFGPGTRLTVL.

This clonotype was observed a handful of times. Here the CDR3 reads CASSVENDPSYNEQFF. The CDR3 DNA follows: TGTGCCAGCAGCGTAGAAAACGATCCCTCCTACAATGAGCAGTTCTTC. The chain combines TRBV9 with TRBJ2-1; D is undetermined. The V end was cut by 0 bases, the J end by 0 bases, with 10 bases between. The CDR3 is made up of 16 amino acids. CDR1 and CDR2 (germline): SGDLS, YYNGEE.

This clonotype was seen ten or more times. The J gene is TRBJ1-1, the V gene TRBV3-1; D gene ambiguous. Germline CDR1 LGHDT, CDR2 YNNKEL (reference sequence). Trimming shortened V by 3 bases and J by 1 base, and 9 bases separated the two germline ends. This CDR3 has 14 amino acids. As DNA, the CDR3 is TGTGCCAGCAGCCATGCCATAGGGAACACTGAAGCTTTCTTT. Residues: CASSHAIGNTEAFF.

This clonotype was seen repeatedly, ten times or more. This chain uses TRBV5-1 with TRBJ2-1; D is tentatively TRBD1 or TRBD2 (5 bases each). This CDR3 is 16 amino acids long. V was shortened by 0 bases and J by 2 bases, with 12 bases between the two germline ends. The germline CDR1 and CDR2 sequences are SGHRS and YFSETQ. Written as DNA, the CDR3 is TGCGCCAGCAGCTTGGCCGGGCTGGGGGCCTACAATGAGCAGTTCTTC. Its protein product is CASSLAGLGAYNEQFF.

This clonotype was recorded many times. This chain joins TRBV6-1 and TRBJ2-1; a weak D match, TRBD1 (7 bases). This CDR3 has 13 residues. In germline, CDR1 is MNHNS, CDR2 SASEGT. V lost 3 bases, J lost 7 bases, and 10 bases lay in between. CDR3 sequence: CASSETGRNEQFF. For the CDR3, the DNA is TGTGCCAGCAGTGAGACAGGGAGGAATGAGCAGTTCTTC.